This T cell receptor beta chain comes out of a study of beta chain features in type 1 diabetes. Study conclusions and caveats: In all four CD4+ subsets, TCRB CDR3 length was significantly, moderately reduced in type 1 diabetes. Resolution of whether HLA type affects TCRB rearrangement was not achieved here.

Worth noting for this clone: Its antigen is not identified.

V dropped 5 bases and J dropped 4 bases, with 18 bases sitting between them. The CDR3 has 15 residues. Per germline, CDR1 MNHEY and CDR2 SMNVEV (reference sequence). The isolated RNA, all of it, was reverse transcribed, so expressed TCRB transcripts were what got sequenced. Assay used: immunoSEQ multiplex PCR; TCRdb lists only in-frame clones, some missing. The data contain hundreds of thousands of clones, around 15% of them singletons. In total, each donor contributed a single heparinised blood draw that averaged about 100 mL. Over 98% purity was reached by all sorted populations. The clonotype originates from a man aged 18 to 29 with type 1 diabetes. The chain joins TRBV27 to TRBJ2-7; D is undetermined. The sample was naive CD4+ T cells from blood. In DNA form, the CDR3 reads TGTGCCAGCAGTCTCCCGGGCCAGGCGCCTTACGAGCAGTACTTC. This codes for CASSLPGQAPYEQYF.